The next 15 T cell receptor beta chains were all read from a single sample in a study of beta chain features in type 1 diabetes. Findings and limits, study-wide: There was a moderate but significant shortening of TCRB CDR3s in all four CD4+ subsets of Type 1 diabetes patients.

Their antigen targets remain unknown. Sequencing targeted expressed TCRB transcripts, as all isolated RNA had been reverse transcribed. Sequencing was performed with immunoSEQ multiplex PCR; in TCRdb, only in-frame clones are kept and a portion is missing. The data hold 200,000 to 300,000 clones, with roughly 21% observed a single time. The sample was naive CD4+ T cells from blood. The receptors originated from a woman between 40 and 55 years old with type 1 diabetes.

This chain connects TRBV19 to TRBJ1-6; 9 nucleotides align to TRBD1. The CDR3 loop spans 14 amino acids. The V gene's germline CDR1 is LNHDA and CDR2 SQIVND (reference sequence). V was pared by 5 bases and J by 9 bases, with 5 bases of the junction left unmatched. The CDR3 reads CASSGTGGASPLHF. In DNA, the CDR3 is TGTGCCAGTAGTGGAACAGGGGGCGCTTCACCCCTCCACTTT.

This clone was counted between two and nine times. The gene calls are TRBV15 and TRBJ2-1; D is perhaps TRBD2 (6 bases). Trimming took off 0 bases at V and 2 bases at J, with 11 bases between the two ends. Germline values: CDR1 LNHNV, CDR2 YYDKDF (reference sequence). The CDR3 covers 16 residues. For the CDR3, the DNA is TGTGCCACCAGCAGAGATAAGGGCGGGACCTACAATGAGCAGTTCTTC. Its translation: CATSRDKGGTYNEQFF.

This clone has just a few counts. The chain joins TRBV19 to TRBJ2-7; 9 bases map to TRBD2. The CDR3 has 15 residues. V trimming: 5 bases; J trimming: 0 bases; junction bases outside the gene matches: 5. Germline CDR1 and CDR2: LNHDA and SQIVND (reference sequence). The CDR3 reads CASSRVSGGSYEQYF. CDR3 coding DNA: TGTGCCAGTAGTCGGGTTAGCGGGGGCTCCTACGAGCAGTACTTC. Full variable domain (remainder filled in from reference TRBV19 and TRBJ2-7): DGGITQSPKYLFRKEGQNVTLSCEQNLNHDAMYWYRQDPGQGLRLIYYSQIVNDFQKGDIAEGYSVSREKKESFPLTVTSAQKNPTAFYLCASSRVSGGSYEQYFGPGTRLTVT.

V is TRBV4-2 and J is TRBJ2-3; 7 bases are shared with TRBD2. The V and J ends lost 1 base and 2 bases, in that order; junction bases with no gene match: 6. The CDR3 totals 16 residues. Germline V gene sequence: CDR1 LGHNA, CDR2 YNFKEQ. CDR3 in DNA: TGTGCCAGCAGCCAAGTGCCGGGAGGACACACAGATACGCAGTATTTT. Amino acid sequence: CASSQVPGGHTDTQYF.

The J gene is TRBJ2-6, the V gene TRBV5-4; the D is unclear. The CDR3 is 15 amino acids. Germline-derived CDR1 and CDR2 are SGHNT and YYREEE (reference sequence). Trimming stripped 4 bases from V and 0 bases from J, with 8 bases between. The CDR3 DNA reads TGTGCCAGCAGCCCAGATCTCTCTGGGGCCAACGTCCTGACTTTC. As protein: CASSPDLSGANVLTF.

The genes are TRBV4-1 and TRBJ2-1; 8 nucleotides match TRBD1. V was clipped by 4 bases and J by 0 bases; unmatched bases: 8. Germline V gene data show CDR1 as MGHRA and CDR2 as YSYEKL. This CDR3 contains 17 residues. The CDR3 spells CASSRGQGKSSYNEQFF. Here the CDR3 DNA reads TGCGCCAGCAGCCGAGGACAGGGTAAGAGCTCCTACAATGAGCAGTTCTTC.

The chain joins TRBV15 to TRBJ2-1; no reliable D call. CDR3 length equals 16 residues. Germline V gives CDR1 LNHNV, CDR2 YYDKDF (reference sequence). Trimming took 4 bases from V and 0 from J, leaving 13 bases between them. The CDR3 sequence: CATSILPVSSYNEQFF. The CDR3 DNA is TGTGCCACCAGCATCCTGCCCGTGAGCTCCTACAATGAGCAGTTCTTC.

The rearrangement links TRBV9 to TRBJ1-1, with D hard to call. CDR1 is SGDLS, CDR2 YYNGEE, per germline. There are 14 residues in the CDR3. Between the trimmed V and J ends, which lost 4 bases and 0 bases, there was a span of 10 bases. The CDR3 coding sequence is TGTGCCAGCAGCCCCTGGGCGTTGAACACTGAAGCTTTCTTT. Its translation: CASSPWALNTEAFF.

This clone was observed a few times. V gene TRBV5-1 combines with J gene TRBJ2-1, with TRBD1 identical over 7 bases. CDR3 length: 14 residues. V gave up 4 bases and J gave up 4 bases; unmatched junction bases: 5. Per germline, CDR1 SGHRS and CDR2 YFSETQ. CDR3 in DNA: TGCGCCAGCAGCCCGGGACAGTCATACAATGAGCAGTTCTTC. As protein: CASSPGQSYNEQFF.

The chain couples TRBV2 to TRBJ1-1; TRBD1 matches 7 bases. Germline V gene data show CDR1 as SNHLY and CDR2 as FYNNEI. CDR3 length: 12 amino acids. Germline trimming cut 8 bases from V and 5 bases from J; bases unmatched to any gene: 5. The DNA of the CDR3 is TGTGCCAGCGGTACACAGGGGACTGAAGCTTTCTTT. Amino acids: CASGTQGTEAFF. The whole variable domain, remainder taken from reference TRBV2 and TRBJ1-1, is EPEVTQTPSHQVTQMGQEVILRCVPISNHLYFYWYRQILGQKVEFLVSFYNNEISEKSEIFDDQFSVERPDGSNFTLKIRSTKLEDSAMYFCASGTQGTEAFFGQGTRLTVV.

This clone has more than one count but fewer than ten. The chain employs TRBV29-1 and TRBJ2-7, with 7 positions matching TRBD1. CDR3 length: 11 residues. J was trimmed by 4 bases and V by 6 bases; bases with no gene match: 3. Germline V CDR1 and CDR2: SQVTM, ANQGSEA. CDR3 region: CSVQGLYEQYF. DNA of the CDR3: TGCAGCGTACAGGGGCTATACGAGCAGTACTTC.

This clone was recorded a few times. The chain links TRBV27 to TRBJ1-2; 8 bases fit TRBD1. V lost 5 bases and J lost 6; bases outside the gene matches: 8. Germline lookup yields CDR1 MNHEY and CDR2 SMNVEV (reference sequence). CDR3 length: 14 amino acids. DNA for the CDR3: TGTGCCAGCAGTCCACTGACAGGGGAACATGGCTACACCTTC. Protein product: CASSPLTGEHGYTF.

This clone was seen a few times. This chain links TRBV7-3 with TRBJ1-1, with 8 bases that match TRBD1. CDR1 is SGHTA, CDR2 FQGTGA, per germline. V was clipped by 3 bases and J by 3 bases; unmatched bases: 6. The CDR3 spans 15 residues. CDR3 bases: TGTGCCAGCAGCTTGGGCCGGACAGGGCACACTGAAGCTTTCTTT. Translated, it gives CASSLGRTGHTEAFF.

There are a few counts of this clone. This CDR3 is CASSGRDRGYNEQFF. DNA of the CDR3: TGCGCCAGCAGCGGCCGGGACAGGGGATACAATGAGCAGTTCTTC. The chain couples TRBV4-3 to TRBJ2-1, with 10 nucleotides matching TRBD1. Germline V gene lookup returns CDR1 LGHNA and CDR2 YSLEER. Trimming took 5 bases from V and 4 from J; bases not matched to a gene: 5. This CDR3 contains 15 residues.

The chain uses TRBV5-1 and TRBJ1-2; D call uncertain. The CDR3 spans 13 residues. Germline CDR1 and CDR2: SGHRS and YFSETQ. V was cut by 7 bases and J by 6 bases, with 16 bases left in between. In DNA, the CDR3 is TGCGCCAGCGGTTCGGCAGGAGGGAATGGCTACACCTTC. Translated, it gives CASGSAGGNGYTF.